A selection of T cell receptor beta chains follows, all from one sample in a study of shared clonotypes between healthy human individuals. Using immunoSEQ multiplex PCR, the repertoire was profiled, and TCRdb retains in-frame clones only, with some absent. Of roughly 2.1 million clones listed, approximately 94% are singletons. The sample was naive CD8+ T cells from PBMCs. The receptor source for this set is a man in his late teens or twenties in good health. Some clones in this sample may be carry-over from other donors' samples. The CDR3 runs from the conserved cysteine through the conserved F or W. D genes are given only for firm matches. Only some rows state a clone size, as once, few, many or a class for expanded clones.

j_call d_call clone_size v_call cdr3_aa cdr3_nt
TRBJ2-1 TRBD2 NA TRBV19 CASSAGDSGRVRDEQFF TGTGCCAGTAGTGCAGGGGATAGCGGGAGGGTTAGGGATGAGCAGTTCTTC
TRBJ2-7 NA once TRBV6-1 CASSEAGPRGEQYF TGTGCCAGCAGTGAAGCAGGCCCTCGGGGCGAGCAGTACTTC
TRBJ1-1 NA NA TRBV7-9 CASSLGDIGPGQDTEAFF TGTGCCAGCAGCTTAGGTGACATAGGGCCAGGGCAGGACACTGAAGCTTTCTTT
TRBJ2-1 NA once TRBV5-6 CASSLTPFPSANEQFF TGTGCCAGCAGCTTGACTCCTTTCCCCTCGGCCAATGAGCAGTTCTTC
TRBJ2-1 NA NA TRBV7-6 CASSPRGARDNEQFF TGTGCCAGCAGCCCCCGCGGGGCGCGAGACAATGAGCAGTTCTTC
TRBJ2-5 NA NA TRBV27 CASSRGVSSETQYF TGTGCCAGCAGCAGGGGCGTCAGCTCAGAGACCCAGTACTTC
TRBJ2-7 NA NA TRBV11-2 CASSLFHSRDISYEQYF TGTGCCAGCAGCTTATTTCATTCCCGGGACATTTCCTACGAGCAGTACTTC
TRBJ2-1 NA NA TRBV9 CASSVGGGANYNEQFF TGTGCCAGCAGCGTAGGAGGGGGGGCCAACTACAATGAGCAGTTCTTC
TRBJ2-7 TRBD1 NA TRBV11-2 CASSSPGQGGPYEQYF TGTGCCAGCAGCTCGCCCGGACAGGGGGGACCCTACGAGCAGTACTTC
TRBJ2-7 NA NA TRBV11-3 CASSSERSYEQYF TGTGCCAGCAGCTCAGAACGCTCCTACGAGCAGTACTTC
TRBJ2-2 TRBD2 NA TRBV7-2 CASSLGLAGVVGELFF TGTGCCAGCAGCTTAGGACTAGCGGGAGTGGTCGGGGAGCTGTTTTTT
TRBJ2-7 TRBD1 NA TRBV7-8 CASSPQTGGYEQYF TGTGCCAGCAGCCCTCAGACAGGGGGTTATGAGCAGTACTTC
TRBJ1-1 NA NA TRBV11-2 CASRAGFGRPFEAFF TGTGCCAGCAGGGCCGGGTTCGGGCGCCCTTTTGAAGCTTTCTTT
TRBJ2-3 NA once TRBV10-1 CASSEGTGHTDTQYF TGCGCCAGCAGTGAGGGTACAGGGCACACAGATACGCAGTATTTT
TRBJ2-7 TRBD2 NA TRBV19 CASSILAGEEYEQYF TGTGCCAGTAGTATTCTAGCGGGAGAGGAATACGAGCAGTACTTC
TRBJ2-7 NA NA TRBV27 CASSLMQGGSRNYEQYF TGTGCCAGCAGTTTAATGCAGGGAGGTTCACGCAATTACGAGCAGTACTTC
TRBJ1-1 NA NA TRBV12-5 CASGLAPRGTRPTEAFF TGTGCTAGTGGTTTGGCCCCCAGGGGAACACGCCCCACTGAAGCTTTCTTT
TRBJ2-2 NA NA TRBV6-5 CASSYIDTGELFF TGTGCCAGCAGTTACATCGACACCGGGGAGCTGTTTTTT
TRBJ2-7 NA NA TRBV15 CATSREGGSYEQYF TGTGCCACCAGCAGAGAAGGGGGCTCCTACGAGCAGTACTTC
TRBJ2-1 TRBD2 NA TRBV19 CASSLFVGLAGTYNEQFF TGTGCCAGTTCCCTGTTCGTGGGACTAGCGGGAACGTACAATGAGCAGTTCTTC
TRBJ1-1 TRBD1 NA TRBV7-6 CASSSGDRAFF TGTGCCAGCAGCTCCGGGGACAGAGCTTTCTTT
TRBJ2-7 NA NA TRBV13 CASSSSKSYEQYF TGTGCCAGCAGCTCTAGCAAGTCCTACGAGCAGTACTTC
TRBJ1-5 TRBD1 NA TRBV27 CASSQTGVGQPQHF TGTGCCAGCAGCCAAACAGGGGTCGGTCAGCCCCAGCATTTT
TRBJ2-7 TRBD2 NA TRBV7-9 CASSLAGGPEEQYF TGTGCCAGCAGCTTAGCGGGAGGGCCAGAAGAGCAGTACTTC